The sequence of this T cell receptor beta chain was determined in a study of identical twins. Study outcomes and limitations: In beta out-of-frame sequences, the excess sharing between twins was weaker.

Template switching added a universal primer site; cDNA carried unique molecular identifiers. TCRdb re-derived calls from the 5' RACE reads in MiXCR, one entry per CDR3 protein. The sample consists of fewer than 550,000 distinct CDR3 sequences, 14% of them appearing once. With respect to this clonotype: Antigen: not known.

The sample was also reused in another study, on yellow fever vaccine responses in identical twins.

Specimen: CD4+ T cells sorted from blood. This clonotype originated in a woman aged 18-35 years in good health.

This CDR3 reads CAWSSLAPGELFF. The CDR3 DNA reads as TGTGCCTGGAGTTCCCTGGCCCCCGGGGAGCTGTTTTTT. V is TRBV30 and J is TRBJ2-2; D is uncertain. Germline V CDR1 and CDR2: GTSNPN, SVGIG (reference sequence). Trimming removed 2 bases at V and 6 bases at J, with 10 bases between. This CDR3 spans 13 amino acids. The variable domain in full, completed from reference TRBV30 and TRBJ2-2, reads SQTIHQWPATLVQPVGSPLSLECTVEGTSNPNLYWYRQAAGRGLQLLFYSVGIGQISSEVPQNLSASRPQDRQFILSSKKLLLSDSGFYLCAWSSLAPGELFFGEGSRLTVL.